The entry below describes one T cell receptor beta chain. The data were taken from a study of blood T cell repertoires in COVID-19. Study background: The origin of the acute and convalescent COVID-19 samples was the United States, Italy and Spain. PBMCs, B-cell-depleted T cells, or T cells were the source of the cDNA or gDNA that made up the material.

The CDR3 contains 14 residues. Unmatched junction bases numbered 1, after V lost 0 bases and J lost 4 bases. The V gene's germline CDR1 is MNHEY and CDR2 SVGEGT. Study processing details: Estimates of nucleated cell counts were drawn from the amplification of reference gene primers. The protocol was immunoSEQ multiplex PCR, while the TCRdb copy is restricted to in-frame clones and leaves out a portion. From that table come the V and J calls and clone size; the DNA was used to work out D and trimming. This sample has more than 300,000 clones, with more than 75% found just once. Sequenced: peripheral blood. The sequence derives from a woman aged 18-29 years who had recovered from COVID-19. V usage is TRBV6-2 or TRBV6-3 and J usage is TRBJ1-2; 8 bases map to TRBD1. CDR3 DNA: TGTGCCAGCAGTTACTCGACAGGGGCCTATGGCTACACCTTC. This translates into CASSYSTGAYGYTF.